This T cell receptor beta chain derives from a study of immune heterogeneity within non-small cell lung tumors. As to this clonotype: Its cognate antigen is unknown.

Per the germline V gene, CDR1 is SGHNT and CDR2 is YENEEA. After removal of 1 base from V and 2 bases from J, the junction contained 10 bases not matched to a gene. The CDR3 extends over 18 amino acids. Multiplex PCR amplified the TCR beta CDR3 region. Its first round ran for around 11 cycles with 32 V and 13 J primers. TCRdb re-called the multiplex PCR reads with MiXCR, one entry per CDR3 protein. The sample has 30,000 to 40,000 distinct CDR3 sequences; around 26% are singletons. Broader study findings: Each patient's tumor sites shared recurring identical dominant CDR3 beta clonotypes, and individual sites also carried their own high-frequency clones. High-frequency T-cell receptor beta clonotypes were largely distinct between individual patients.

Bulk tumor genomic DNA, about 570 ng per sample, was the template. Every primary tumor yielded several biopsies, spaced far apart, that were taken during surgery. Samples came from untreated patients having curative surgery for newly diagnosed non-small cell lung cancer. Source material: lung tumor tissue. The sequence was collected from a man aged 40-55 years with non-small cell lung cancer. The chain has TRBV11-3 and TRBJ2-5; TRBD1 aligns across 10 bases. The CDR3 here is CASSLGQMGQGFQETQYF. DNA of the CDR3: TGTGCCAGCAGCTTAGGTCAGATGGGACAGGGGTTTCAAGAGACCCAGTACTTC. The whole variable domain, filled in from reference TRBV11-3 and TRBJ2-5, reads EAGVVQSPRYKIIEKKQPVAFWCNPISGHNTLYWYLQNLGQGPELLIRYENEEAVDDSQLPKDRFSAERLKGVDSTLKIQPAELGDSAVYLCASSLGQMGQGFQETQYFGPGTRLLVL.